This T cell receptor beta chain was recovered during a study of CD4 T cells in relation to SARS-CoV-2 and coronaviruses. The sample holds a few counts of this clone. The unexposed donors gave CD4+ T cells in about 2010-2018, prior to COVID-19. V lost 6 bases to trimming and J lost 6 bases; unmatched junction nucleotides: 4. Germline-derived CDR1 and CDR2 are MNHNY and SVGAGI (reference sequence). This CDR3 is built from 13 residues. TCRdb's copy holds only in-frame clones and misses some; the assay was immunoSEQ multiplex PCR. The data contain approximately 59,000 clones, approximately 87% of them singletons.

The receptor was derived from a human donor in good health. Sample: memory CD4+ T cells from PBMCs. The chain combines TRBV6-6 with TRBJ1-5; 8 bases align to TRBD1. The DNA of the CDR3 is TGTGCCAGCAGCCCAGGACAGGGTCAGCCCCAGCATTTT. It is translated as CASSPGQGQPQHF.